The rows below give T cell receptor beta chains drawn from one sample of a study of T cell clonotyping in hematopoietic cell transplantation. Assay used: immunoSEQ multiplex PCR; TCRdb lists only in-frame clones, some missing. The sample lists about 10,000 clones; roughly nine tenths were seen once. Sequencing was performed on PBMCs, taken 100 days after allogeneic stem cell transplant. The receptors originated from a female patient aged 60 or older who had an allogeneic stem cell transplant from an unrelated donor, so the T cells may come from the graft donor. Some clones in this sample may be carry-over from other donors' samples. Each CDR3 is given with its conserved first and last residue. D genes are given only for firm matches. The listing skips clone size in some rows; elsewhere it reads once, few, many or a size class.

clone_size	v_call	j_call	d_call	cdr3_nt	cdr3_aa
-	TRBV29-1	TRBJ1-1	-	TGCAGCGTGACCGGGGGGACTGAAGCTTTCTTT	CSVTGGTEAFF
-	TRBV9	TRBJ2-2	-	TGTGCCAGCAGCGTAGACCCTCTCACCGGGGAGCTGTTTTTT	CASSVDPLTGELFF
-	TRBV6-1	TRBJ1-2	-	TGTGCCAGCAGTGAAAAGAGGGGCTACACCTTC	CASSEKRGYTF
-	TRBV28	TRBJ2-5	-	TGTGCCAGCAGTTTGGGGAGCGGACCTACACCAGGGGAGACCCAGTACTTC	CASSLGSGPTPGETQYF
-	TRBV14	TRBJ2-3	TRBD2	TGTGCCAGCAGCTGGACTAGCGGGAGCGTCGCAGATACGCAGTATTTT	CASSWTSGSVADTQYF
-	TRBV19	TRBJ1-5	TRBD1	TGTGCCAGCACAGGGGGACAGGGCGGCAATCAGCCCCAGCATTTT	CASTGGQGGNQPQHF
-	TRBV14	TRBJ2-7	-	TGTGCCAGCAGCTCCCTGGACCTAGACGCCTACGAGCAGTACTTC	CASSSLDLDAYEQYF
once	TRBV27	TRBJ2-1	TRBD2	TGTGCCAGCAGTTCAGGCGGGAGGAATGAGCAGTTCTTC	CASSSGGRNEQFF
medium-sized	TRBV4-3	TRBJ2-7	TRBD1	TGCGCCAGCAGCCAAGAGTTCGGACAGGGCGAGCAGTACTTC	CASSQEFGQGEQYF
-	TRBV28	TRBJ2-2	-	TGTGCCAGCAGTTTTAACAGGGACGGAACCGGGGAGCTGTTTTTT	CASSFNRDGTGELFF
-	TRBV9	TRBJ1-1	-	TGTGCCAGCAGCGTAGTAGATTTGGCGGGGACTGAAGCTTTCTTT	CASSVVDLAGTEAFF
-	TRBV29-1	TRBJ2-1	TRBD1	TGCAGCGTTAATAAGGGGACAGGGGCGCGGAATGAGCAGTTCTTC	CSVNKGTGARNEQFF
-	TRBV20-1	TRBJ1-5	-	TGCAGTGCTGCTACGTCGGGGCCCCAGCATTTT	CSAATSGPQHF
-	TRBV18	TRBJ2-5	-	TGTGCCAGCTCGCTTGGACAGTTAGAGACCCAGTACTTC	CASSLGQLETQYF
-	TRBV15	TRBJ1-2	TRBD1	TGTGCCACCAGCGGGAGGGACAGGGGTTACTATGGCTACACCTTC	CATSGRDRGYYGYTF
few	TRBV11-2	TRBJ2-7	-	TGTGCCAGCAGCTTAGAATCGGGGAGTGCCCGCTACGAGCAGTACTTC	CASSLESGSARYEQYF
-	TRBV14	TRBJ2-5	TRBD1	TGTGCCAGCAGCCAAAGGACAGGGAGAAACCAAGAGACCCAGTACTTC	CASSQRTGRNQETQYF
-	TRBV29-1	TRBJ2-1	TRBD2	TGCAGCGTTGAAGATAGAAGCGGGAGAAGGCAGTTCTTC	CSVEDRSGRRQFF
-	TRBV6-5	TRBJ2-7	TRBD1	TGTGCCAGCAGTCTCCGGGACAGGACGTCCGAGCAGTACTTC	CASSLRDRTSEQYF
-	TRBV27	TRBJ2-3	-	TGTGCCAGCAGTTTATACCAGGGTGTGGCGACTACAGATACGCAGTATTTT	CASSLYQGVATTDTQYF
-	TRBV27	TRBJ2-7	TRBD1	TGTGCCAGCTGTCCGGTGGCAGGGGGAGCCTACGAGCAGTACTTC	CASCPVAGGAYEQYF
-	TRBV4-3	TRBJ1-1	TRBD1	TGCGCCAGCAGCCAAGATCGTGGGACAGGGACCACTGAAGCTTTCTTT	CASSQDRGTGTTEAFF
-	TRBV4-3	TRBJ2-1	-	TGCGCCAGCAGCCAAGAGAAGGAGTTCTACAATGAGCAGTTCTTC	CASSQEKEFYNEQFF
-	TRBV29-1	TRBJ1-2	TRBD1	TGCAGCGTTGACTCAGGGGGTGGCTACACCTTC	CSVDSGGGYTF
-	TRBV10-3	TRBJ2-3	TRBD2	TGTGCCACCTCCTCCCGGGCCGACTTACGACTAGCGGGCACAGATACGCAGTATTTT	CATSSRADLRLAGTDTQYF
-	TRBV7-9	TRBJ2-7	-	TGTGCCAGCACTCGGGGAACGTTATTGGGCGAGCAGTACTTC	CASTRGTLLGEQYF
few	TRBV2	TRBJ1-5	-	TGTGCCAGCAGTGGGAGGGTAAGGGGACCGGGCAATCAGCCCCAGCATTTT	CASSGRVRGPGNQPQHF
-	TRBV7-9	TRBJ1-2	TRBD1	TGTGCCAGCAGCCCAATGACAGGGGAACAATACTATGGCTACACCTTC	CASSPMTGEQYYGYTF
-	TRBV11-3	TRBJ2-7	-	TGTGCCAGCAGCTCGGACGGTTCCCCCTACGAGCAGTACTTC	CASSSDGSPYEQYF
-	TRBV2	TRBJ2-7	-	TGTGCCAGCAGTGAGGGCAACTACGAGCAGTACTTC	CASSEGNYEQYF
-	TRBV9	TRBJ2-1	TRBD2	TGTGCCAGCAGCGAAAGACTAGCGGAATACAATGAGCAGTTCTTC	CASSERLAEYNEQFF
-	TRBV29-1	TRBJ1-1	TRBD1	TGCAGCGTTTTTACAGGGGGCACTGAAGCTTTCTTT	CSVFTGGTEAFF
once	TRBV7-9	TRBJ2-7	-	TGTGCCAGCAGCCGCGCCGGTCCGAGCTCCTACGAGCAGTACTTC	CASSRAGPSSYEQYF
-	TRBV30	TRBJ2-1	-	TGTGCCTGGAGGTTGACCCCCTACAATGAGCAGTTCTTC	CAWRLTPYNEQFF
-	TRBV19	TRBJ2-7	TRBD2	TGTGCCAGTAGTATAAGGGCGGGAGGCTACGAGCAGTACTTC	CASSIRAGGYEQYF
-	TRBV7-3	TRBJ1-5	TRBD1	TGTGCCAGCAGCCCTGACAGGGATCAGCCCCAGCATTTT	CASSPDRDQPQHF
-	TRBV2	TRBJ2-1	-	TGTGCCAGCAGTAAATATCAGAATGAGCAGTTCTTC	CASSKYQNEQFF
-	TRBV4-1	TRBJ1-5	-	TGCGCCAGCAGCCAAGATTTGACAGAGTATCAGCCCCAGCATTTT	CASSQDLTEYQPQHF
once	TRBV19	TRBJ1-2	-	TGTGCCAGTAGTATAGCCTCCCAGGGGATCTATGGCTACACCTTC	CASSIASQGIYGYTF
-	TRBV28	TRBJ2-7	-	TGTGCCAGCAGTTTCGGCCCCTACGAGCAGTACTTC	CASSFGPYEQYF
few	TRBV6-6	TRBJ2-7	-	TGTGCCAGCAGTCTAGGGTACTACGAGCAGTACTTC	CASSLGYYEQYF
-	TRBV10-3	TRBJ2-1	-	TGTGCCATCAGAACCAACGATGAGCAGTTCTTC	CAIRTNDEQFF
-	TRBV7-9	TRBJ1-2	TRBD1	TGTGCCACAGGACAGGACGGTCTCTATGGCTACACCTTC	CATGQDGLYGYTF
-	TRBV14	TRBJ2-7	TRBD2	TGTGCCAGCAGTCGGACTAGCGGGGCCTACGAGCAGTACTTC	CASSRTSGAYEQYF
once	TRBV4-1	TRBJ2-7	TRBD2	TGCGCCAGCAGCCAAGATCCGGGGGGTGGCTACGAGCAGTACTTC	CASSQDPGGGYEQYF
-	TRBV29-1	TRBJ2-2	-	TGCAGCGTTGGGACTGGGACCGGGGAGCTGTTTTTT	CSVGTGTGELFF
-	TRBV25-1	TRBJ1-1	-	TGTGCCAGCAGAATGGGTCGAGGCACTGAAGCTTTCTTT	CASRMGRGTEAFF
-	TRBV15	TRBJ1-4	-	TGTGCCACCAGCAAAAGGAATGAAAAACTGTTTTTT	CATSKRNEKLFF
-	TRBV10-3	TRBJ1-1	-	TGTGCCATCAGTGAGTTGGGTACTGAAGCTTTCTTT	CAISELGTEAFF
-	TRBV6-5	TRBJ1-1	-	TGTGCCAGCAGCCCCGGATGGAACACTGAAGCTTTCTTT	CASSPGWNTEAFF
-	TRBV5-4	TRBJ2-7	-	TGTGCCAGCAGCTTGTACCGCGATAGAGGGACCTACGAGCAGTACTTC	CASSLYRDRGTYEQYF
-	TRBV18	TRBJ2-7	TRBD1	TGTGCCAGCTCACTTCAGGGGGCGGACTCCTACGAGCAGTACTTC	CASSLQGADSYEQYF
once	TRBV6-5	TRBJ2-4	-	TGTGCCAGCAGCCCCACCGGGGGGCAAAACATTCAGTACTTC	CASSPTGGQNIQYF
-	TRBV2	TRBJ2-7	-	TGTGCCAGCACCCTAAGCCAGGGAGTTGTCGAGCAGTACTTC	CASTLSQGVVEQYF